The rows below give T cell receptor beta chains drawn from one sample of a study of blood T cells in healthy people across ages. TCRdb re-called the 5' RACE reads with MiXCR, one entry per CDR3 protein. The repertoire holds around 1.1 million distinct CDR3 sequences, with 30% to 40% as singletons. Sequencing was carried out using blood. The source is a man between 18 and 35 years old in good health. Both conserved end residues are part of each CDR3. A D gene is named only where the DNA matches it firmly. Some rows mark clone size as missing; the rest say once, few, many or name a class of expanded clone.

j_call,d_call,cdr3_length,v_call,clone_size,cdr3_nt,cdr3_aa
TRBJ1-2,NA,15,TRBV27,few,TGTGCCAGCAGTTTAAATCCAGGGTTGGGCTATGGCTACACCTTC,CASSLNPGLGYGYTF
TRBJ1-5,NA,13,TRBV20-1,once,TGCAGTGCTCCGATGGGGGGGAATCAGCCCCAGCATTTT,CSAPMGGNQPQHF
TRBJ1-2,NA,13,TRBV6-1,NA,TGTGCCAGCAGTGAAGCCAGGGACTCTGGCTACACCTTC,CASSEARDSGYTF
TRBJ1-2,NA,14,TRBV20-1,many,TGCAGTGCTAGAGCGGAGGGGATGGACTATGGCTACACCTTC,CSARAEGMDYGYTF
TRBJ1-6,NA,16,TRBV7-2,few,TGTGCCAGCAGCTTAGCGGCGGGAATGGAAAATTCACCCCTCCACTTT,CASSLAAGMENSPLHF
TRBJ2-3,NA,16,TRBV2,few,TGTGCCATCCCAGGCGTCGGGGCTAGTAGCACAGATACGCAGTATTTT,CAIPGVGASSTDTQYF
TRBJ1-1,NA,12,TRBV12-3/TRBV12-4,NA,TGTGCCAGCAGTTACAGGTACTCCGAAGCTTTCTTT,CASSYRYSEAFF
TRBJ2-3,NA,17,TRBV24-1,few,TGTGCCACCAGTGATTTTAACGCCGCTAGTAGCACAGATACGCAGTATTTT,CATSDFNAASSTDTQYF
TRBJ1-2,NA,15,TRBV6-2/TRBV6-3,NA,TGTGCCAGCAGTTATAGCGCTCGGGCCTACTATGGCTACACCTTC,CASSYSARAYYGYTF
TRBJ2-7,TRBD2,17,TRBV20-1,few,TGCAGTGCCAACGATAGACTAGCGGGGGGCCCACCATACGAGCAGTACTTC,CSANDRLAGGPPYEQYF
TRBJ1-1,NA,14,TRBV7-9,many,TGTGCCAGCAGCTTAGGGCTGGGTTACACTGAAGCTTTCTTT,CASSLGLGYTEAFF
TRBJ1-4,NA,16,TRBV20-1,NA,TGCAGTGCTAGAGGGGCGGATTCGCCCCTCCAAGAAAAACTGTTTTTT,CSARGADSPLQEKLFF
TRBJ2-1,TRBD2,16,TRBV7-6,NA,TGTGCCAGCAGCTATGAGCGGGGGGGCTCCTACAATGAGCAGTTCTTC,CASSYERGGSYNEQFF
TRBJ1-1,TRBD1,13,TRBV20-1,few,TGCAGCCAAATCCGACAGGGAGGGACTGAAGCTTTCTTT,CSQIRQGGTEAFF
TRBJ1-2,NA,14,TRBV6-1,NA,TGTGCCAGCATGGAAGGGGGAATGACCTATGGCTACACCTTC,CASMEGGMTYGYTF
TRBJ1-5,NA,15,TRBV7-2,NA,TGTGCCAGCAGCTTAGTTGGAGGCGTTAATCAGCCCCAGCATTTT,CASSLVGGVNQPQHF
TRBJ2-2,NA,12,TRBV21-1,NA,TGTGCCAGCGGGGGGGCGGCCGGGGAGCTGTTTTTT,CASGGAAGELFF
TRBJ1-1,NA,14,TRBV12-3/TRBV12-4,few,TGTGCCAGCAGTGTAAGCGGACAGAACACTGAAGCTTTCTTT,CASSVSGQNTEAFF
TRBJ1-2,TRBD1,15,TRBV7-2,NA,TGTGTCAGCAGCCAAACCGCGGACAGGATCTATGGCTACACCTTC,CVSSQTADRIYGYTF
TRBJ1-4,TRBD1,16,TRBV10-3,few,TGTGCCATCAGTGACCGTGACAGGGGACTTAATGAAAAACTGTTTTTT,CAISDRDRGLNEKLFF
TRBJ2-2,TRBD1,16,TRBV9,few,TGTGCCAGCAGCTTAACAGGGGCGGCGGGCACCGGGGAGCTGTTTTTT,CASSLTGAAGTGELFF
TRBJ2-3,NA,15,TRBV9,few,TGTGCCAGCAGCGTAGTTGGACACTACACAGATACGCAGTATTTT,CASSVVGHYTDTQYF
TRBJ2-1,NA,17,TRBV27,NA,TGTGCCTGCACCCACCAGCCGGATCTGAGCTCCTACAATGAGCAGTTCTTC,CACTHQPDLSSYNEQFF
TRBJ2-3,NA,16,TRBV10-3,few,TGTGCCATCAGTGTCCCGGGACTCGATAGCACAGATACGCAGTATTTT,CAISVPGLDSTDTQYF
TRBJ1-4,NA,16,TRBV7-2,NA,TGTGCCAGCAGCTTAGGGCCAGCGCAAGTAGGGGAAAAACTGTTTTTT,CASSLGPAQVGEKLFF
TRBJ2-7,TRBD1,18,TRBV27,NA,TGTGCCAGCAGTTTCACCGGGACAGGGGAAATTATCATCTACGAGCAGTACTTC,CASSFTGTGEIIIYEQYF
TRBJ1-5,NA,16,TRBV4-2,once,TGTGCCAGCAGCCAAGAAGGTGGATCAGCGAAGCAGCCCCAGCATTTT,CASSQEGGSAKQPQHF
TRBJ1-4,NA,14,TRBV6-5,NA,TGTGCCAGCAGTATTTCAGGGGACGGTGAAAAACTGTTTTTT,CASSISGDGEKLFF
TRBJ2-4,NA,14,TRBV20-1,NA,TGCAGTGCTAGAGGGGCAGGGGTAACTTGGGAGCAGTACTTC,CSARGAGVTWEQYF
TRBJ1-2,NA,15,TRBV15,NA,TGTGCCACCAGCAGAGAGGGCAGAACTAACTATGGCTACACCTTC,CATSREGRTNYGYTF
TRBJ2-3,TRBD2,15,TRBV10-3,few,TGTGCCATCAGTGTCGCGGGGGATCCCACAGATACGCAGTATTTT,CAISVAGDPTDTQYF
TRBJ2-1,NA,14,TRBV12-3/TRBV12-4,few,TGTGCCAGCAGAGCCCTGGGAAACTACAATGAGCAGTTCTTC,CASRALGNYNEQFF
TRBJ2-5,NA,17,TRBV5-1,NA,TGCGCCAGCAGCGTAACCGGACAGATCGTACCCCAAGAGACCCAGTACTTC,CASSVTGQIVPQETQYF
TRBJ2-7,NA,14,TRBV7-2,NA,TGTGCCAGCAGCCAAACCGGGACTGGCTACGAGCAGTACTTC,CASSQTGTGYEQYF
TRBJ1-1,NA,15,TRBV4-1,NA,TGCGCCAGCAGCCAAGATTTGAGAGAAAACACTGAAGCTTTCTTT,CASSQDLRENTEAFF
TRBJ1-1,NA,10,TRBV29-1,NA,TGCAGCGTTGAAGAACCTGCAGCTTTCTTT,CSVEEPAAFF
TRBJ1-1,TRBD1,15,TRBV7-2,NA,TGTGCCAGCAGCTTTACCGGGACAGGGGCGACTGAAGCTTTCTTT,CASSFTGTGATEAFF
TRBJ2-1,TRBD1,14,TRBV7-3,NA,TGTGCCAGCAGTTTAGGGACAGGATGCAATAAGCAGTTCTTC,CASSLGTGCNKQFF
TRBJ2-5,NA,16,TRBV13,NA,TGTACCAGCAGCTTAAATCCGGGGGGCACCCAAGAGACCCAGTACTTC,CTSSLNPGGTQETQYF
TRBJ2-7,NA,12,TRBV27,NA,TGTGCCAGCAGTCCCTCTTTCCACGAGCAGTACTTC,CASSPSFHEQYF
TRBJ2-3,TRBD1,17,TRBV2,NA,TGTGCCAGCAGTGTGGGGGACAGTGGTCCTAGCACAGATACGCAGTATTTT,CASSVGDSGPSTDTQYF
TRBJ1-1,NA,11,TRBV7-9,few,TGTGCCAGCGGGAGGGGCTATGAAGCTTTCTTT,CASGRGYEAFF
TRBJ1-1,NA,17,TRBV9,few,TGTGCCAGCAGCGCCGACTGGGGGAGCGGGGTTGACACTGAAGCTTTCTTT,CASSADWGSGVDTEAFF
TRBJ2-3,NA,15,TRBV30,few,TGTGCCTGGAGTGCCGGACAGAGCAGCACAGATACGCAGTATTTT,CAWSAGQSSTDTQYF
TRBJ2-1,NA,14,TRBV4-1,few,TGCGCCAGCAGCACCGGGATGCGGGTTGGTGAGCAGTTCTTC,CASSTGMRVGEQFF
TRBJ1-4,NA,12,TRBV6-2/TRBV6-3,NA,TGTGCCAGCACTCGGGGTGGTGAAAAACTGTTTTTT,CASTRGGEKLFF
TRBJ1-1,NA,14,TRBV5-5,NA,TGTGCCAGCAGCTTGGTCCCGGCCGGGGGTGAAGCTTTCTTT,CASSLVPAGGEAFF
TRBJ2-2,NA,14,TRBV5-1,NA,TGCGCCAGCAGCCCAAGACTATTCTCCGGGGAGCTGTTTTTT,CASSPRLFSGELFF
TRBJ1-1,NA,15,TRBV9,few,TGTGCCAGCAGCGTGAGAGGTTTAGGGGGCACTGAAGCTTTCTTT,CASSVRGLGGTEAFF
TRBJ2-7,NA,13,TRBV28,NA,TGTGCCAGCCCAGATCCAGTTACCTACGAGCAGTACTTC,CASPDPVTYEQYF
TRBJ2-5,NA,13,TRBV20-1,few,TGCAGTGCTAGGAGGGAGGGGGTTGAGACCCAGTACTTC,CSARREGVETQYF
TRBJ1-6,NA,12,TRBV6-6,many,TGTGCCAGCAGTTTTAGGGACTCACCCCTCCACTTT,CASSFRDSPLHF
TRBJ2-1,TRBD2,17,TRBV9,NA,TGTGCCAGCAGCGGTAACCTTAACGGGCTAGCGGAGAATGAGCAGTTCTTC,CASSGNLNGLAENEQFF
TRBJ2-3,NA,15,TRBV7-2,NA,TGTGCCAGCAGCTTTCGGCCGATTAGCACAGATACGCAGTATTTT,CASSFRPISTDTQYF